This entry lists 14 T cell receptor beta chains sequenced from one sample in a study of T-cell reconstitution after alpha-beta-depleted transplantation in children. Molecular barcoding with unique molecular identifiers was used for the TCRbeta library. TCRdb analysed the PCR reads with MiXCR anew, one entry per CDR3 protein. This sample has roughly 490,000 distinct CDR3 sequences; over 10% occur once, and the top ten carry 14%. The sample in question was PBMCs, mostly from graft donor cells, obtained 180 days after TCRalphabeta/CD19-depleted stem cell transplant. The receptors shown here come from a female patient aged 2-9 years who had a stem cell transplant for aplastic anemia, so the T cells may come from the graft donor.

This clonotype turned up a few times. The chain combines TRBV20-1 with TRBJ1-5, with 7 bases lining up with TRBD1. Germline trimming cut 0 bases from V and 2 bases from J; bases unmatched to any gene: 13. The germline gives CDR1 DFQATT, CDR2 SNEGSKA (reference sequence). CDR3 length: 18 residues. CDR3 coding DNA: TGCAGTGCTAGAGATCAGGGGCCAGGGGGTTTTGGCAATCAGCCCCAGCATTTT. This codes for CSARDQGPGGFGNQPQHF.

The V call is TRBV3-1, the J call TRBJ2-7; TRBD1 matches 10 bases. Germline assignment: CDR1 LGHDT and CDR2 YNNKEL (reference sequence). CDR3 length: 17 amino acids. CDR3 coding DNA: TGTGCCTGCAGCCAAGAGCTCCCCGGGACAGGGGCGGACGAGCAGTACGTC. Translated, it gives CACSQELPGTGADEQYV.

The gene calls are TRBV28 and TRBJ2-7; no clear D. V was pared by 5 bases and J by 0 bases, with 17 bases between. This CDR3 has 16 amino acids. The germline V gene has CDR1 MDHEN and CDR2 SYDVKM. The CDR3 here is CASSGRLRLNSYEQYF. CDR3 nucleotides: TGTGCCAGCAGTGGACGACTTAGGCTCAACTCCTACGAGCAGTACTTC. Based on the CDR3 plus reference TRBV28 and TRBJ2-7, the full variable domain is DVKVTQSSRYLVKRTGEKVFLECVQDMDHENMFWYRQDPGLGLRLIYFSYDVKMKEKGDIPEGYSVSREKKERFSLILESASTNQTSMYLCASSGRLRLNSYEQYFGPGTRLTVT.

This clonotype was found a few times. J is TRBJ2-3 and V is TRBV5-1; 7 positions match TRBD2. Per germline, CDR1 SGHRS and CDR2 YFSETQ. The junction had 0 bases not matched to a gene; V was cut back by 4 bases and J by 1 base. There are 13 residues in the CDR3. The chain's CDR3 is CASSGGGTDTQYF. The DNA of the CDR3 is TGCGCCAGCAGCGGGGGGGGCACAGATACGCAGTATTTT.

V is TRBV7-9 and J is TRBJ1-4; maybe TRBD1 (6 bases). Trimming took off 1 base at V and 8 bases at J, with 20 bases between the two ends. The CDR3 loop spans 17 amino acids. Germline V gene sequence: CDR1 SEHNR, CDR2 FQNEAQ (reference sequence). The DNA for the CDR3 is TGTGCCAGCAGCTTAGTTATGAGCTACAGGGATAAAGAAAAACTGTTTTTT. Encoded protein: CASSLVMSYRDKEKLFF. Full variable domain (missing parts from reference TRBV7-9 and TRBJ1-4): DTGVSQNPRHKITKRGQNVTFRCDPISEHNRLYWYRQTLGQGPEFLTYFQNEAQLEKSRLLSDRFSAERPKGSFSTLEIQRTEQGDSAMYLCASSLVMSYRDKEKLFFGSGTQLSVL.

The chain recombines TRBV29-1 with TRBJ2-3; D uncertain. Germline CDR1 SQVTM, CDR2 ANQGSEA. This CDR3 spans 10 amino acids. V was shortened by 4 bases and J by 5 bases, with 4 bases between the two germline ends. Written as DNA, the CDR3 is TGCAGCGTTGGTCTAGATACGCAGTATTTT. Translated: CSVGLDTQYF.

The genes are TRBV7-2 and TRBJ1-1; D is unclear. V was clipped by 2 bases and J by 4 bases, with 5 bases between them. The CDR3 has 12 residues. CDR1 SGHTA and CDR2 FQGNSA come from the germline V gene. CDR3 loop: CASSLSLTEAFF. DNA for the CDR3: TGTGCCAGCAGCTTAAGCCTCACTGAAGCTTTCTTT.

The V gene is TRBV10-2, the J gene TRBJ2-1; 7 nucleotides align to TRBD1. Germline trimming cut 7 bases from V and 0 bases from J; bases unmatched to any gene: 6. Germline V CDR1 and CDR2: WSHSY, SAAADI. The CDR3 length is 15 residues. CDR3 sequence: CASTADRSSYNEQFF. The DNA for the CDR3 is TGCGCCAGCACCGCGGACAGGAGCTCCTACAATGAGCAGTTCTTC.

This chain's CDR3 is CASSYRGGSEQYV. The CDR3 nucleotides are TGTGCCAGCAGTTACCGCGGGGGGAGCGAGCAGTACGTC. The chain joins TRBV6-2 or TRBV6-3 to TRBJ2-7, with 8 positions matching TRBD2. The CDR3 is 13 amino acids. J was trimmed by 6 bases and V by 2 bases; bases with no gene match: 3. Germline CDR1 MNHEY, CDR2 SVGEGT.

This chain links TRBV12-3 or TRBV12-4 with TRBJ1-5; D is unresolved. V was shortened by 5 bases and J by 0 bases, with 8 bases between the two germline ends. The CDR3 spans 14 residues. CDR3 residues: CASSPVRSNQPQHF. In nucleotides, the CDR3 is TGTGCCAGCAGTCCAGTACGTAGCAATCAGCCCCAGCATTTT.

The rearrangement joins TRBV4-3 to TRBJ2-7, with D unresolved. Between the trimmed V and J ends, which lost 0 bases and 0 bases, there was a span of 9 bases. The CDR3 totals 15 residues. Germline V CDR1 and CDR2: LGHNA, YSLEER. CDR3 loop: CASSQEGTLSYEQYF. CDR3 in DNA: TGCGCCAGCAGCCAAGAAGGTACTCTCTCCTACGAGCAGTACTTC.

This clonotype was detected a few times. V usage is TRBV20-1 and J usage is TRBJ2-7; 7 bases map to TRBD2. The CDR3 contains 15 residues. Germline V gene sequence: CDR1 DFQATT, CDR2 SNEGSKA (reference sequence). V gave up 2 bases and J gave up 2 bases; unmatched junction bases: 9. CDR3 sequence reads: CSARFRGRAPYEQYV. As DNA, the CDR3 is TGCAGTGCTAGATTTCGGGGGAGGGCTCCCTACGAGCAGTACGTC.

The sample holds a few counts of this clonotype. V usage is TRBV5-1 and J usage is TRBJ2-3; 13 bases are shared with TRBD2. CDR1 is SGHRS, CDR2 YFSETQ, per germline. The length of the CDR3 is 14 residues. Trimming cost V 0 bases and J 14 bases; bases outside gene matches: 6. The CDR3 sequence is CASSLVLAGGPAYF. CDR3 bases: TGCGCCAGCAGCTTGGTACTAGCGGGAGGGCCAGCGTATTTT.

The gene calls are TRBV27 and TRBJ1-3, with 8 bases lining up with TRBD1. The CDR3 is 13 residues long. In germline, CDR1 is MNHEY, CDR2 SMNVEV (reference sequence). The trim removed 8 bases at V and 6 bases at J, leaving 6 bases unmatched. The CDR3 loop reads CASGPGGENTIYF. In nucleotides, the CDR3 is TGTGCCAGCGGCCCAGGGGGCGAAAACACCATATATTTT.